These 32 T cell receptor beta chains were sequenced from one sample in a study of shared clonotypes between healthy human individuals. TCRdb's copy holds only in-frame clones and misses some; the assay was immunoSEQ multiplex PCR. In the table there are 330,000 or so clones, around 67% of which are singletons. Sequenced material: memory CD4+ T cells sorted from blood. The subset is: CD45RA-negative fraction. The origin of the receptors is a young man in good health.

The chain is built from TRBV5-1 and TRBJ2-7; perhaps TRBD1 as D (5 bases). This CDR3 is 15 amino acids long. Germline V gene data show CDR1 as SGHRS and CDR2 as YFSETQ. Trimming shortened V by 5 bases and J by 1 base, and 16 bases separated the two germline ends. CDR3 sequence reads: CASSELSDSSYEQYF. The CDR3 coding sequence is TGCGCCAGCAGTGAGCTATCTGACAGTTCCTACGAGCAGTACTTC.

The chain carries TRBV18 and TRBJ2-7; 9 bases align to TRBD2. Germline V gene lookup returns CDR1 KGHSH and CDR2 LQKENI. The V segment lost 3 bases and the J segment 0 bases; nucleotides outside the gene matches: 6. CDR3 length equals 16 residues. Here the CDR3 DNA reads TGTGCCAGCTCACCCGCGACTAGCGGAGACTCCTACGAGCAGTACTTC. The encoded protein is CASSPATSGDSYEQYF.

V is TRBV5-8 and J is TRBJ2-5, with D possibly being TRBD2 (7 bases). This CDR3 has 15 amino acids. V lost 4 bases, J lost 4 bases, and 17 bases lay in between. Germline CDR1 SGHTS, CDR2 YDEGEE. The CDR3 sequence is CASSRGALQAETQYF. CDR3 nucleotide sequence: TGTGCCAGCAGCCGGGGGGCCCTCCAGGCAGAGACCCAGTACTTC.

This clone was detected a few times. The chain is built from TRBV5-1 and TRBJ2-7, with TRBD2 matching 8 bases. Germline V lookup: CDR1 SGHRS, CDR2 YFSETQ. The CDR3 length is 15 residues. The V gene end was trimmed by 0 bases and the J gene end by 3 bases; junction bases not matched to a gene: 5. The CDR3 DNA is TGCGCCAGCAGCTTGGGAGCGGGAGAGGTCTACGAGCAGTACTTC. It codes for CASSLGAGEVYEQYF.

This clone was observed once. The chain links TRBV7-8 to TRBJ2-7; perhaps D is TRBD1 or TRBD2 (5 bases each). The CDR3 contains 14 residues. The V end lost 4 bases, the J end lost 9 bases, and 19 bases lay between the germline ends. CDR1 is SGHVS and CDR2 is FQNEAQ in the germline V gene. The CDR3 sequence is CASSWDLDLYGQYF. For the CDR3, the DNA is TGTGCCAGCAGCTGGGACCTAGATTTGTATGGGCAGTACTTC. Using reference TRBV7-8 and TRBJ2-7 for the parts outside the CDR3, the full variable domain is GAGVSQSPRYKVAKRGQDVALRCDPISGHVSLFWYQQALGQGPEFLTYFQNEAQLDKSGLPSDRFFAERPEGSVSTLKIQRTQQEDSAVYLCASSWDLDLYGQYFGPGTRLTVT.

This rearrangement joins TRBV11-2 to TRBJ2-3; possible D gene TRBD1, 5 bases. This CDR3 is 15 amino acids long. Per germline, CDR1 SGHAT and CDR2 FQNNGV. V gave up 3 bases and J gave up 0 bases, with 10 bases separating them. The CDR3 loop reads CASSFRQISTDTQYF. In nucleotides, the CDR3 is TGTGCCAGCAGCTTTCGACAGATAAGCACAGATACGCAGTATTTT.

This clone was seen only once. This sequence joins TRBV18 and TRBJ1-5, with 7 bases identical to TRBD1. V was pared by 6 bases and J by 6 bases, with 8 bases of the junction left unmatched. Germline CDR1 reads KGHSH; CDR2 reads LQKENI. The CDR3 runs 14 residues. The CDR3 bases are TGTGCCAGCTCTCGGACGAGGGGGCGTCAGCCCCAGCATTTT. The encoded protein is CASSRTRGRQPQHF.

The chain is built from TRBV10-3 and TRBJ2-2; TRBD2 matches at 7 bases. The CDR3 is 17 amino acids. CDR1 and CDR2 (germline): ENHRY, SYGVKD. The V segment lost 2 bases and the J segment 6 bases; nucleotides outside the gene matches: 12. CDR3 nucleotides: TGTGCCATCAGTGAGCCGCTGACTAGCTCGGAGGCCGGGGAGCTGTTTTTT. Its translation: CAISEPLTSSEAGELFF.

The chain has TRBV9 and TRBJ1-2, with unresolved D. This CDR3 spans 13 amino acids. V lost 0 bases, J lost 0 bases, and 3 bases lay in between. CDR1 and CDR2 from the germline V gene are SGDLS and YYNGEE. The chain's CDR3 is CASSVGANYGYTF. The CDR3 DNA reads TGTGCCAGCAGCGTAGGTGCTAACTATGGCTACACCTTC.

The V call is TRBV27, the J call TRBJ1-2, with a tentative D call TRBD1 (6 bases). Trimming shortened V by 6 bases and J by 0 bases, and 11 bases separated the two germline ends. This CDR3 comprises 14 residues. Germline V lookup: CDR1 MNHEY, CDR2 SMNVEV (reference sequence). CDR3 sequence (DNA): TGTGCCAGCAGGCGTCGGGGGCCTAACTATGGCTACACCTTC. Protein: CASRRRGPNYGYTF.

The V call is TRBV5-1, the J call TRBJ2-7; 7 bases are shared with TRBD1. Germline CDR1 and CDR2: SGHRS and YFSETQ. Germline trimming cut 4 bases from V and 2 bases from J; bases unmatched to any gene: 6. The CDR3 is 14 residues long. The CDR3 loop reads CASSLGGDPYEQYF. In DNA, the CDR3 is TGCGCCAGCAGCCTAGGGGGCGACCCCTACGAGCAGTACTTC.

The chain links TRBV13 to TRBJ2-1; D is undetermined. V shed 5 bases and J shed 3 bases, with 11 bases lying between them. The CDR3 totals 14 residues. The germline V gene has CDR1 PRHDT and CDR2 FYEKMQ (reference sequence). CDR3 sequence: CASSPGRVYNEQFF. CDR3 nucleotides: TGTGCCAGCAGCCCGGGCCGGGTCTACAATGAGCAGTTCTTC.

The table lists this clone with a few counts. The rearrangement joins TRBV7-6 to TRBJ2-3; D possibly corresponds to TRBD2 (5 bases). This CDR3 comprises 14 residues. Germline V gene sequence: CDR1 SGHVS, CDR2 FNYEAQ. Trimming removed 7 bases at V and 1 base at J, with 12 bases between. The CDR3 reads CASKAVGGTDTQYF. The CDR3 nucleotides are TGTGCCAGCAAGGCGGTCGGGGGCACAGATACGCAGTATTTT.

This chain uses TRBV5-1 with TRBJ2-7; 7 nucleotides line up with TRBD1. CDR1 SGHRS and CDR2 YFSETQ come from the germline V gene. CDR3 size: 14 residues. Trimming took 4 bases from V and 5 from J; bases not matched to a gene: 9. CDR3 DNA sequence: TGCGCCAGCAGCCAAGGGGGCCTCGTAAACGAGCAGTACTTC. This sequence encodes CASSQGGLVNEQYF.

This clone was observed a handful of times. The J gene is TRBJ2-3, the V gene TRBV7-2; 8 nucleotides match TRBD2. The J segment lost 7 bases and the V segment lost 5 bases, leaving 14 bases of the junction unmatched. The CDR3 loop spans 16 amino acids. CDR1 and CDR2 (germline): SGHTA, FQGNSA. In DNA, the CDR3 is TGTGCCAGCAGCCCCCTCGGTACTAGCGGTGAGCATACGCAGTATTTT. Protein sequence: CASSPLGTSGEHTQYF.

The sample holds many counts of this clone. This chain uses TRBV15 with TRBJ2-7, with D perhaps given as TRBD1 or TRBD2 (5 bases each). CDR1 LNHNV and CDR2 YYDKDF come from the germline V gene (reference sequence). This CDR3 has 18 amino acids. V lost 0 bases, J lost 1 base, and 19 bases lay in between. CDR3 nucleotide sequence: TGTGCCACCAGCAGAGATTCGTTTGGGGACGGAGTTTCCTACGAGCAGTACTTC. Protein sequence: CATSRDSFGDGVSYEQYF.

The chain links TRBV19 to TRBJ1-5; D possibly corresponds to TRBD1 (5 bases). CDR1 and CDR2 from the germline V gene are LNHDA and SQIVND (reference sequence). This CDR3 region has 16 residues. V was shortened by 10 bases and J by 1 base, with 20 bases between the two germline ends. CDR3 amino acids: CATKPGPSMSNQPQHF. CDR3 DNA: TGTGCCACCAAGCCGGGACCGAGTATGAGCAATCAGCCCCAGCATTTT.

The genes are TRBV4-1 and TRBJ2-2; D not resolved. The ends were cut back, 0 bases at V and 0 bases at J, with 5 bases in the middle. Germline CDR1 reads MGHRA; CDR2 reads YSYEKL. The CDR3 spans 15 residues. The CDR3 DNA follows: TGCGCCAGCAGCCAAGAAGCAGCGAACACCGGGGAGCTGTTTTTT. This translates into CASSQEAANTGELFF.

The table lists this clone with many counts. The V gene is TRBV9, the J gene TRBJ2-5, with 8 bases that match TRBD1. The germline gives CDR1 SGDLS, CDR2 YYNGEE. There are 16 residues in the CDR3. The V and J ends lost 1 base and 1 base, in that order; junction bases with no gene match: 6. The CDR3 DNA follows: TGTGCCAGCAGCGTAAGCACCGGACAGGGCCAAGAGACCCAGTACTTC. Amino acids: CASSVSTGQGQETQYF. The full variable domain, with the rest looked up from reference TRBV9 and TRBJ2-5, is DSGVTQTPKHLITATGQRVTLRCSPRSGDLSVYWYQQSLDQGLQFLIQYYNGEERAKGNILERFSAQQFPDLHSELNLSSLELGDSALYFCASSVSTGQGQETQYFGPGTRLLVL.

The CDR3 bases are TGTGCCAGCAGAGGGTTGGCGAACACTGAAGCTTTCTTT. Its protein is CASRGLANTEAFF. The chain carries TRBV7-9 and TRBJ1-1; D unresolved. Per germline, CDR1 SEHNR and CDR2 FQNEAQ (reference sequence). V was shortened by 6 bases and J by 1 base, with 9 bases between the two germline ends. The CDR3 covers 13 residues.

This chain connects TRBV2 to TRBJ1-4; D gene unclear. Trimming took off 5 bases at V and 4 bases at J, with 11 bases between the two ends. This CDR3 region has 14 residues. Germline values: CDR1 SNHLY, CDR2 FYNNEI. This CDR3 is CASSPRLGNEKLFF. CDR3 coding DNA: TGTGCCAGCAGTCCGCGTCTTGGTAATGAAAAACTGTTTTTT. Filled out from reference TRBV2 and TRBJ1-4, the complete variable domain reads EPEVTQTPSHQVTQMGQEVILRCVPISNHLYFYWYRQILGQKVEFLVSFYNNEISEKSEIFDDQFSVERPDGSNFTLKIRSTKLEDSAMYFCASSPRLGNEKLFFGSGTQLSVL.

The chain has TRBV29-1 and TRBJ2-5, with 9 bases identical to TRBD2. Looked up from germline, CDR1 is SQVTM and CDR2 is ANQGSEA. The V gene end was trimmed by 6 bases and the J gene end by 5 bases; junction bases not matched to a gene: 7. This CDR3 is 13 amino acids long. CDR3: CSVRREGRETQYF. CDR3 bases: TGCAGCGTCCGGCGGGAGGGCCGGGAGACCCAGTACTTC.

The rearrangement uses TRBV5-8 and TRBJ2-3; D remains unclear. The ends were cut back, 4 bases at V and 5 bases at J, with 20 bases in the middle. The CDR3 runs 16 residues. Germline CDR1 reads SGHTS; CDR2 reads YDEGEE. The CDR3, as DNA: TGTGCCAGCAGCCAACTGGGCCGTCGCACGATAGATACGCAGTATTTT. Amino acids: CASSQLGRRTIDTQYF.

This rearrangement joins TRBV20-1 to TRBJ1-1; D gene uncertain. The CDR3 loop spans 11 amino acids. V was clipped by 2 bases and J by 6 bases, with 7 bases between them. Germline lookup yields CDR1 DFQATT and CDR2 SNEGSKA (reference sequence). The DNA for the CDR3 is TGCAGTGCTAGATTGGAGGCTGAAGCTTTCTTT. Translated, it gives CSARLEAEAFF.

This chain links TRBV6-5 with TRBJ1-1; D gene ambiguous. Trimming took 6 bases from V and 1 from J, leaving 12 bases between them. This CDR3 spans 14 amino acids. Germline CDR1 is MNHEY and CDR2 is SVGAGI. The CDR3 bases are TGTGCCAGCAGCACCGGCCGGGAGAACACTGAAGCTTTCTTT. It encodes CASSTGRENTEAFF.

This rearrangement joins TRBV7-8 to TRBJ2-1; 10 nucleotides match TRBD1. J gave up 2 bases and V 4 bases, and 8 bases lay outside the gene matches. Germline assignment: CDR1 SGHVS and CDR2 FQNEAQ. The CDR3 covers 17 residues. CDR3 DNA sequence: TGTGCCAGCAGCTACCTCCCGGGACAGGGGACCTACAATGAGCAGTTCTTC. It codes for CASSYLPGQGTYNEQFF.

The chain is built from TRBV7-6 and TRBJ2-1; weak D call: TRBD2 (6 bases). Germline V gene lookup returns CDR1 SGHVS and CDR2 FNYEAQ. The CDR3 loop spans 16 amino acids. Trimming pared 1 base from V and 3 bases from J, leaving 13 bases between. CDR3 sequence: CASSLEIAEHYNEQFF. The CDR3 nucleotides read TGTGCCAGCAGCTTAGAAATAGCGGAACACTACAATGAGCAGTTCTTC.

This clone has just one count. As DNA, the CDR3 is TGCAGGCCCAAGGAAGGGGATACGCAGTATTTT. Residues: CRPKEGDTQYF. The rearrangement joins TRBV20-1 to TRBJ2-3, with no clear D. The V gene's germline CDR1 is DFQATT and CDR2 SNEGSKA (reference sequence). The CDR3 is 11 amino acids.

The V call is TRBV7-8, the J call TRBJ2-1; D is possibly TRBD1 (6 bases). Germline CDR1 SGHVS, CDR2 FQNEAQ. The CDR3 consists of 15 residues. With 2 bases removed from V and 5 bases from J, the gap between germline ends came to 13 bases. CDR3 loop: CASSLFKTGNNEQFF. As DNA, the CDR3 is TGTGCCAGCAGCTTATTCAAGACAGGTAACAATGAGCAGTTCTTC.

Note on this clone: Germline and junction disagree at one end, which may indicate a read error. The rearrangement links TRBV7-7 to TRBJ2-2; 8 bases map to TRBD1. Germline V gene sequence: CDR1 SSHAT, CDR2 FNYEAQ (reference sequence). This CDR3 contains 13 residues. CDR3 region: CASSSGGPGELFF. DNA for the CDR3: TGTGCTAGCAGTTCAGGGGGCCCCGGGGAGCTGTTTTTT.

The V and J genes are TRBV6-1 and TRBJ2-7; 8 bases align to TRBD1. In germline, CDR1 is MNHNS, CDR2 SASEGT. The junction had 5 bases not matched to a gene; V was cut back by 7 bases and J by 3 bases. There are 13 residues in the CDR3. The CDR3 sequence is CASTGQGGYEQYF. DNA of the CDR3: TGTGCCAGCACCGGACAGGGTGGCTACGAGCAGTACTTC.

The chain is built from TRBV29-1 and TRBJ1-4; the match to TRBD1 covers 7 bases. The germline CDR1 and CDR2 sequences are SQVTM and ANQGSEA. This CDR3 is built from 12 residues. V lost 5 bases to trimming and J lost 8 bases; unmatched junction nucleotides: 5. The CDR3 here is CSVLRDSEKLFF. CDR3 nucleotide sequence: TGCAGCGTTTTACGGGACAGCGAAAAACTGTTTTTT.